These T cell receptor beta chains were read from a single sample in a study of blood T cells in healthy people across ages. Each CDR3 protein is one row after TCRdb ran MiXCR on the 5' RACE reads. The repertoire holds approximately 880,000 distinct CDR3 sequences, with 48% as singletons. Sequences were obtained from blood. These receptors all come from a man under 40 in good health. CDR3s include the opening cysteine and the closing phenylalanine or tryptophan. A D gene is named only where the DNA matches it firmly. The size of a clone is reported for some rows only, either as once, few or many, or as a class for expanded clones.

few	TRBJ2-1	NA	TRBV6-2/TRBV6-3	TGTGCCAGCAGCCCCAGGGTTTACAATGAGCAGTTCTTC	CASSPRVYNEQFF
NA	TRBJ2-7	TRBD2	TRBV30	TGTGCCGGGGGGGTTCCCGGGAAGGGCTACGAGCAGTACTTC	CAGGVPGKGYEQYF
NA	TRBJ1-6	NA	TRBV4-2	TGTGCCAGCAGCCCTGCAGGACAGACAAATTCACCCCTCCACTTT	CASSPAGQTNSPLHF
NA	TRBJ2-7	TRBD1	TRBV29-1	TGCAGCGTCGGTACCGGGACAGGGTCCTACGAGCAGTACTTC	CSVGTGTGSYEQYF
few	TRBJ2-7	NA	TRBV7-8	TGTGCCAGTCTACAGGAATACGAGCAGTACTTC	CASLQEYEQYF
few	TRBJ1-5	NA	TRBV7-6	TGTGCCAGCAGCGTAGAGGGATTAGATCAGCCCCAGCATTTT	CASSVEGLDQPQHF
few	TRBJ1-2	TRBD1	TRBV6-5	TGTGCCAGCAGACCCGGACAGGGGAAGAGTTGGGATGGCTACACCTTC	CASRPGQGKSWDGYTF
NA	TRBJ2-3	NA	TRBV7-9	TGTGCCAGCAGCTTTGAGGGCGCAGATACGCAGTATTTT	CASSFEGADTQYF
NA	TRBJ2-3	NA	TRBV7-9	TGTGCCAGCAGCAATCCCGGGACCCCCAAGCCCGCAGATACGCAGTATTTT	CASSNPGTPKPADTQYF
few	TRBJ2-7	TRBD2	TRBV29-1	TGCAGCGCCCGGGGACTAGCGAACTACGAGCAGTACTTC	CSARGLANYEQYF
many	TRBJ2-3	TRBD2	TRBV7-3	TGTGCCAGCAGCCTGACTAGCGGGGTCACAGATACGCAGTATTTT	CASSLTSGVTDTQYF
NA	TRBJ2-7	TRBD1	TRBV7-2	TGTGTCAGCAGCGACCGGGACAGGGGTAACGAGCAGTACTTC	CVSSDRDRGNEQYF
few	TRBJ2-3	NA	TRBV9	TGTGCCAGCAGCGTAGGAGGGGCAACCAACACAGATACGCAGTATTTT	CASSVGGATNTDTQYF
once	TRBJ2-1	NA	TRBV29-1	TGCAGCGTTGAGGGAAGCGGGTACTCCTACAATGAGCAGTTCTTC	CSVEGSGYSYNEQFF
NA	TRBJ2-2	NA	TRBV3-1	TGTGCCAGCAGCCAAGGATGGGGGTGGACCGGGGAGCTGTTTTTT	CASSQGWGWTGELFF
many	TRBJ2-1	TRBD2	TRBV20-1	TGCAGTGCAGGTTTTAGACTAGCGGGAGAAATGGGCAATGAGCAGTTCTTC	CSAGFRLAGEMGNEQFF
NA	TRBJ2-1	TRBD2	TRBV4-3	TGCGCCAGCAGCCAGGACCTAGCGGAGGCCCTCAATGAGCAGTTCTTC	CASSQDLAEALNEQFF
once	TRBJ1-5	TRBD1	TRBV30	TGTGCCTGGAGTGCCAACAGGGGGGATCAGCCCCAGCATTTT	CAWSANRGDQPQHF
few	TRBJ2-7	TRBD2	TRBV20-1	TGCAGTGCTAGAGATGGGACTAGCGGGTTCTCCTACGAGCAGTACTTC	CSARDGTSGFSYEQYF
NA	TRBJ2-7	TRBD1	TRBV20-1	TGCAGTGCTCCGACAGGGAAATCCTACGAGCAGTACTTC	CSAPTGKSYEQYF
NA	TRBJ2-6	NA	TRBV28	TGTGCCAGCAGTACGACAGAATTCTCTGGGGCCAACGTCCTGACTTTC	CASSTTEFSGANVLTF
few	TRBJ2-2	NA	TRBV12-3/TRBV12-4	TGTGCCAGCAGTTTCACCACGAACACCGGGGAGCTGTTTTTT	CASSFTTNTGELFF
few	TRBJ1-4	NA	TRBV27	TGTGCCAGCAGTCCCTGGCAGGGAACTAATGAAAAACTGTTTTTT	CASSPWQGTNEKLFF
NA	TRBJ1-3	TRBD1	TRBV28	TGTGCCAGCCGGACAGGGACTGGAAACACCATATATTTT	CASRTGTGNTIYF
few	TRBJ2-7	NA	TRBV7-9	TGTGCCAGCAGCTTCAGTATCTACGAGCAGTACTTC	CASSFSIYEQYF
NA	TRBJ1-1	TRBD1	TRBV5-1	TGCGCCAGCAGCGGAGGGACAGGGGACAACACTGAAGCTTTCTTT	CASSGGTGDNTEAFF
NA	TRBJ2-1	NA	TRBV5-1	TGCGCCAGCAGCTTGCGGCAGACCTACAATGAGCAGTTCTTC	CASSLRQTYNEQFF
NA	TRBJ1-2	NA	TRBV6-4	TGTGCCAGCAGGCCCGATCCGGGACACCACATTAATGGCTACACCTTC	CASRPDPGHHINGYTF
few	TRBJ1-2	TRBD1	TRBV28	TGTGCCAGCAGTCCGGACAGGCGGTGGTATGGCTACACCTTC	CASSPDRRWYGYTF
once	TRBJ2-6	NA	TRBV27	TGTGCCACCACGGGTGGCAACGTCCTGACTTTC	CATTGGNVLTF
NA	TRBJ2-7	TRBD1	TRBV11-3	TGTGCCAGCAGCCCCATGACAGGGAAGCTTCCCGAGCAGTACTTC	CASSPMTGKLPEQYF
few	TRBJ2-4	NA	TRBV3-1	TGTGCCAGCAGCCAAGAGGTCGGCTCAAAAAACATTCAGTACTTC	CASSQEVGSKNIQYF
few	TRBJ2-5	NA	TRBV25-1	TGTGCCAGTACTGGCTTGGGGAACCAAGAGACCCAGTACTTC	CASTGLGNQETQYF
few	TRBJ2-2	NA	TRBV12-3/TRBV12-4	TGTGCCAGCAGTGACAGGACACCCGGGGAGCTGTTTTTT	CASSDRTPGELFF
few	TRBJ1-2	TRBD1	TRBV12-3/TRBV12-4	TGTGCCAGCAGGGGACAGGGGGGCATCTATGGCTACACCTTC	CASRGQGGIYGYTF
NA	TRBJ1-4	NA	TRBV5-1	TGCGCCAGCAGCTTCGGGACGACAACTAATGAAAAACTGTTTTTT	CASSFGTTTNEKLFF
NA	TRBJ2-3	TRBD1	TRBV7-6	TGTGCCAGCGCCAGGGGGTGGGATACGCAGTATTTT	CASARGWDTQYF
NA	TRBJ2-5	TRBD1	TRBV5-1	TGCGCCAGCAGCTTCTTTCCGGGACAGGGACTACGGGGGACCCAGTACTTC	CASSFFPGQGLRGTQYF
NA	TRBJ2-3	NA	TRBV6-2/TRBV6-3	TGTGCCAGCAGTTACTCGGTGAGACTACCTACAGATACGCAGTATTTT	CASSYSVRLPTDTQYF
NA	TRBJ1-2	NA	TRBV4-1	TGCGCCAGCAGCCAAGATGCACAGATTAACTATGGCTACACCTTC	CASSQDAQINYGYTF
medium-sized	TRBJ2-1	NA	TRBV29-1	TGCAGCGTTGACCTCGTGGGACCCCTTGACAATGAGCAGTTCTTC	CSVDLVGPLDNEQFF
NA	TRBJ2-7	TRBD1	TRBV5-1	TGCGCCAGCAGCCAAGGGACAGGGAGAGTCTACGAGCAGTACTTC	CASSQGTGRVYEQYF
few	TRBJ2-7	NA	TRBV6-2/TRBV6-3	TGTGCCAGCATAGAAGGGATGGGCTACGAGCAGTACTTC	CASIEGMGYEQYF
many	TRBJ1-1	TRBD1	TRBV27	TGTGCCAGCAGTTGGGCAGGGGGAAGGAACACTGAAGCTTTCTTT	CASSWAGGRNTEAFF
many	TRBJ2-5	TRBD2	TRBV5-1	TGCGCCAGCAGCTTGGCCCTAGCGGGGGGCCAAGAGACCCAGTACTTC	CASSLALAGGQETQYF
NA	TRBJ1-6	NA	TRBV9	TGTGCCAGCAGCGTATACCGGGACCGGGAGAAAAATTCACCCCTCCACTTT	CASSVYRDREKNSPLHF
NA	TRBJ1-4	NA	TRBV12-3/TRBV12-4	TGTGCCAGCAGTTTGGCGGAGCCTAATGAAAAACTGTTTTTT	CASSLAEPNEKLFF
NA	TRBJ2-6	NA	TRBV6-4	TGTGCCAGCAGTCCGGGACACACTGGGGCCAACGTCCTGACTTTC	CASSPGHTGANVLTF
NA	TRBJ2-3	NA	TRBV3-1	TGTGCCAGCAGCCAACCCGGGAGCTCCCCCACAGATACGCAGTATTTT	CASSQPGSSPTDTQYF
few	TRBJ2-1	TRBD1	TRBV4-3	TGCGCCAGCAGCCAAGAAAGCGGTGACAGGGAGCATGAGCAGTTCTTC	CASSQESGDREHEQFF
NA	TRBJ2-1	TRBD2	TRBV29-1	TGCAGCGGGGGACTAGCGGGGGCCAATGAGCAGTTCTTC	CSGGLAGANEQFF
few	TRBJ1-1	NA	TRBV29-1	TGCAGCGTTGTGGAACACCCCCACATCCAAGGTTTCTTT	CSVVEHPHIQGFF
NA	TRBJ2-7	NA	TRBV29-1	TGCAGCGTTGTTGATGACGAGCAGTACTTC	CSVVDDEQYF
once	TRBJ2-4	TRBD2	TRBV5-1	TGCGCCAGCAGCTTGAGAGCGGGGGAACAAAACATTCAGTACTTC	CASSLRAGEQNIQYF